This TCR beta chain is drawn from a study of blood T cell repertoires in COVID-19. Study summary: Resolution of symptoms, clearance, or two negative PCRs was present in recovered Cohort 3 donors.

TCRdb's table, derived via immunoSEQ multiplex PCR, lists solely in-frame clones and lacks some. The sample has approximately 190,000 clones; 86% are singletons. The receptor was isolated from a middle-aged woman in a cohort exposed to, infected with or recovered from COVID-19 (not recorded which). The specimen sequenced was PBMCs or T cells enriched from blood (not recorded which).

CDR3 amino acids: CASSPWTGGGNTIYF. The CDR3 DNA follows: TGTGCCAGCAGCCCGTGGACAGGGGGTGGAAACACCATATATTTT. The chain carries TRBV3-1 (or the pseudogene TRBV3-2) and TRBJ1-3, with TRBD1 matching over 10 bases. There are 15 residues in the CDR3. J gave up 3 bases and V 4 bases, and 3 bases lay outside the gene matches. From germline, CDR1 is LGHDT and CDR2 YNNKEL (reference sequence).